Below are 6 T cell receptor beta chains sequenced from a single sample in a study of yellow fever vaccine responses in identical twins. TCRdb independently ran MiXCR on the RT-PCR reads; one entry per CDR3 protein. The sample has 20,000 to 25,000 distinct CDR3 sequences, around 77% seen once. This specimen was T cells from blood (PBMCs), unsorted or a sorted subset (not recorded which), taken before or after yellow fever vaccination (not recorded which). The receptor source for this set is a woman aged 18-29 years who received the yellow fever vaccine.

CDR3 region: CASSKGQPNPNYGYTF. The CDR3 nucleotides are TGTGCCAGCTCAAAGGGACAGCCCAACCCGAACTATGGCTACACCTTC. The rearrangement joins TRBV18 to TRBJ1-2, with 7 positions matching TRBD1. The ends lost 5 bases at V and 2 bases at J; junction bases unmatched: 11. Looked up from germline, CDR1 is KGHSH and CDR2 is LQKENI. The CDR3 runs 16 residues.

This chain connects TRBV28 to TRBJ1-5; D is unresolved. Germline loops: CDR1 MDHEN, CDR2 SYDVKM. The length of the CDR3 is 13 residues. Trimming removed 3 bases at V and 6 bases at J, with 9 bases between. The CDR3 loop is CASSFGSFQPQHF. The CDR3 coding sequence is TGTGCCAGCAGTTTCGGTAGCTTTCAGCCCCAGCATTTT.

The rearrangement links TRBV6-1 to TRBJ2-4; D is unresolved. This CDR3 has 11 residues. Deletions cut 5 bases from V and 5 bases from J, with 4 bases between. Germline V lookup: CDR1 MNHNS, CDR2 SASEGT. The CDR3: CASSRENIQYF. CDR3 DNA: TGTGCCAGCAGTCGGGAAAACATTCAGTACTTC.

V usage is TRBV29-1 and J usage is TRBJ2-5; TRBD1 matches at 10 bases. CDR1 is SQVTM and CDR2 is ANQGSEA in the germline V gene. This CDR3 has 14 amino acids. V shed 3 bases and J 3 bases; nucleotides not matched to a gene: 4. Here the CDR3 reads CSVESGTGEETQYF. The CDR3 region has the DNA TGCAGCGTTGAGTCCGGGACAGGGGAAGAGACCCAGTACTTC.

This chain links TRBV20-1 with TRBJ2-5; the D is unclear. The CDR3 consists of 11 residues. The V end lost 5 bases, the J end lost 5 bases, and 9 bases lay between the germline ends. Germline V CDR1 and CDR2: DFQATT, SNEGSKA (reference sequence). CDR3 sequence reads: CSAQLFETQYF. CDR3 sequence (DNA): TGCAGTGCTCAGCTTTTTGAGACCCAGTACTTC.

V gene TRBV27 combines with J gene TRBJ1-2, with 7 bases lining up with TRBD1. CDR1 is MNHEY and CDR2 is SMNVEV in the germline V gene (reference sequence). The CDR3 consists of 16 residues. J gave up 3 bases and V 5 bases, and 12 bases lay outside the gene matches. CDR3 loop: CASSPTETGRYYGYTF. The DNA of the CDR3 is TGTGCCAGCAGTCCGACCGAGACAGGGAGATACTATGGCTACACCTTC.